What follows are 24 T cell receptor beta chains derived from one specimen sequenced in a study of cytomegalovirus exposure and HLA in healthy donors. Use of 60 Vbeta and 13 Jbeta primers characterized the PCR. The repertoire was sequenced with immunoSEQ multiplex PCR; TCRdb's copy has only in-frame clones and lacks some. Of just over 200,000 clones in the sample, 70% were seen once. Sequencing used PBMCs. Every receptor here comes from a man in his forties in good health and CMV-seropositive.

As to this clone: At one of its ends the junction is not consistent with the germline gene, which may arise from a read error. The chain recombines TRBV7-9 with TRBJ2-3, with 8 bases aligning to TRBD2. The CDR3 extends over 16 amino acids. Germline assignment: CDR1 SEHNR and CDR2 FQNEAQ (reference sequence). CDR3 sequence reads: CSSSSAWRGDTDTQYF. DNA of the CDR3: TGTTCCAGCAGCTCCGCGTGGCGGGGGGACACAGATACGCAGTATTTT.

There are a few counts of this clone. This rearrangement joins TRBV6-1 to TRBJ1-1; 9 nucleotides agree with TRBD1. The germline V gene encodes CDR1 MNHNS and CDR2 SASEGT. The CDR3 is 14 amino acids. The V segment lost 7 bases and the J segment 3 bases; nucleotides outside the gene matches: 6. For the CDR3, the DNA is TGTGCCAGCACCGCTGACAGGGGGGACACTGAAGCTTTCTTT. It specifies CASTADRGDTEAFF.

This clone showed up just a few times. Other DNA sequences within the sample encode an identical CDR3. The chain is built from TRBV6-5 and TRBJ1-1; TRBD1 matches at 9 bases. The CDR3 sequence is 16 residues long. Losses at the gene ends were 0 bases for V and 1 base for J; bases not matched to a gene: 3. The V gene's germline CDR1 is MNHEY and CDR2 SVGAGI. The CDR3 sequence is CASSYSATGGNTEAFF. Written as DNA, the CDR3 is TGTGCCAGCAGTTACTCCGCGACAGGGGGGAACACTGAAGCTTTCTTT.

The J gene is TRBJ2-5, the V gene TRBV19, with D possibly being TRBD1 (6 bases). The CDR3 has 14 residues. Germline V gene lookup returns CDR1 LNHDA and CDR2 SQIVND (reference sequence). Trimming took off 5 bases at V and 3 bases at J, with 13 bases between the two ends. The CDR3 region is CASSRWTEKETQYF. The CDR3 bases are TGTGCCAGTAGTCGTTGGACAGAAAAAGAGACCCAGTACTTC.

The chain carries TRBV11-2 and TRBJ2-7, with TRBD1 identical over 10 bases. The CDR3 length is 16 residues. Germline trimming cut 0 bases from V and 3 bases from J; bases unmatched to any gene: 5. Looked up from germline, CDR1 is SGHAT and CDR2 is FQNNGV. The CDR3 sequence: CASSLDSGDRGYEQYF. The CDR3 bases are TGTGCCAGCAGCTTAGATTCGGGGGACAGGGGCTACGAGCAGTACTTC. Based on the CDR3 plus reference TRBV11-2 and TRBJ2-7, the full variable domain is EAGVAQSPRYKIIEKRQSVAFWCNPISGHATLYWYQQILGQGPKLLIQFQNNGVVDDSQLPKDRFSAERLKGVDSTLKIQPAKLEDSAVYLCASSLDSGDRGYEQYFGPGTRLTVT.

J is TRBJ1-5 and V is TRBV4-3, with TRBD1 as a possible D gene (5 bases). V lost 0 bases, J lost 4 bases, and 10 bases lay in between. This CDR3 has 15 amino acids. The germline gives CDR1 LGHNA, CDR2 YSLEER. For the CDR3, the DNA is TGCGCCAGCAGCCAAGATGGGGCAGTAAATCAGCCCCAGCATTTT. Translating gives CASSQDGAVNQPQHF.

This chain uses TRBV6-1 with TRBJ2-1; 11 positions agree with TRBD1. This CDR3 spans 15 amino acids. CDR1 is MNHNS and CDR2 is SASEGT in the germline V gene. After removal of 6 bases from V and 7 bases from J, the junction contained 8 bases not matched to a gene. This CDR3 reads CASREGTGGGNEQFF. CDR3 sequence (DNA): TGTGCCAGCAGGGAGGGGACAGGGGGTGGGAATGAGCAGTTCTTC.

The gene calls are TRBV19 and TRBJ1-5; D gene unclear. Trimming took off 2 bases at V and 7 bases at J, with 12 bases between the two ends. The length of the CDR3 is 14 residues. CDR1 is LNHDA and CDR2 is SQIVND in the germline V gene (reference sequence). The CDR3 region is CASSIKEVGQPQHF. CDR3 in DNA: TGTGCCAGTAGTATAAAGGAGGTAGGACAGCCCCAGCATTTT.

This clone was seen a handful of times. The chain has TRBV4-2 and TRBJ2-7; TRBD1 matches at 7 bases. J was trimmed by 7 bases and V by 2 bases; bases with no gene match: 11. In germline, CDR1 is LGHNA, CDR2 YNFKEQ. There are 15 residues in the CDR3. This CDR3 reads CASSQSTGVMEEQYF. The CDR3 nucleotides read TGTGCCAGCAGCCAATCCACAGGGGTTATGGAAGAGCAGTACTTC.

The genes are TRBV27 and TRBJ2-3, with TRBD1 matching over 7 bases. Germline V gives CDR1 MNHEY, CDR2 SMNVEV (reference sequence). V lost 3 bases, J lost 0 bases, and 3 bases stayed unmatched. The CDR3 covers 15 residues. The chain's CDR3 is CASSFRDSSTDTQYF. DNA for the CDR3: TGTGCCAGCAGTTTTCGGGACAGTAGCACAGATACGCAGTATTTT.

This rearrangement joins TRBV2 to TRBJ2-7; D may be TRBD1 (6 bases). This CDR3 is built from 15 residues. V was shortened by 5 bases and J by 2 bases, with 16 bases between the two germline ends. Germline V gives CDR1 SNHLY, CDR2 FYNNEI. DNA for the CDR3: TGTGCCAGCAGTCAGCCCGACAGGTTTACCTACGAGCAGTACTTC. Translated, it gives CASSQPDRFTYEQYF. The full variable domain, its missing parts supplied by reference TRBV2 and TRBJ2-7, is EPEVTQTPSHQVTQMGQEVILRCVPISNHLYFYWYRQILGQKVEFLVSFYNNEISEKSEIFDDQFSVERPDGSNFTLKIRSTKLEDSAMYFCASSQPDRFTYEQYFGPGTRLTVT.

The V gene is TRBV9, the J gene TRBJ1-2; D gene ambiguous. Germline V CDR1 and CDR2: SGDLS, YYNGEE. V was clipped by 0 bases and J by 3 bases, with 6 bases between them. The CDR3 totals 13 residues. The DNA for the CDR3 is TGTGCCAGCAGCGTAGCAGTGGACTATGGCTACACCTTC. Residues: CASSVAVDYGYTF.

The rearrangement joins TRBV5-1 to TRBJ1-2, with D unclear. V dropped 0 bases and J dropped 5 bases, with 5 bases sitting between them. The length of the CDR3 is 12 residues. CDR1 and CDR2 from the germline V gene are SGHRS and YFSETQ. DNA for the CDR3: TGCGCCAGCAGCTTGGGCGAATATGGCTACACCTTC. Translated, it gives CASSLGEYGYTF.

This clone was counted between two and nine times. V gene TRBV29-1 combines with J gene TRBJ1-1; D possibly corresponds to TRBD1 (5 bases). There are 13 residues in the CDR3. Germline values: CDR1 SQVTM, CDR2 ANQGSEA. Trimming removed 7 bases at V and 1 base at J, with 13 bases between. The CDR3 DNA reads as TGCAGCGCCGCAGGGAACCAGAACACTGAAGCTTTCTTT. It is translated as CSAAGNQNTEAFF.

V and J are TRBV4-1 and TRBJ2-1; 11 nucleotides agree with TRBD2. The CDR3 loop spans 15 amino acids. Germline-derived CDR1 and CDR2 are MGHRA and YSYEKL. V was pared by 5 bases and J by 4 bases, with 4 bases of the junction left unmatched. The CDR3 nucleotides read TGCGCCAGCAGCTTTCGACTAGCGGGGTACAATGAGCAGTTCTTC. Translation gives CASSFRLAGYNEQFF.

Details on this clone: The same CDR3 also results from other DNA sequences found in this sample. The rearrangement uses TRBV2 and TRBJ2-5; 9 positions match TRBD2. This CDR3 comprises 13 residues. V was clipped by 11 bases and J by 5 bases; unmatched bases: 9. Germline V lookup: CDR1 SNHLY, CDR2 FYNNEI. The chain's CDR3 is CASRGGPGETQYF. The CDR3 coding sequence is TGTGCCTCGCGGGGGGGTCCCGGGGAGACCCAGTACTTC.

The V gene is TRBV5-4, the J gene TRBJ1-1; TRBD1 agrees at 7 bases. Germline loops: CDR1 SGHNT, CDR2 YYREEE (reference sequence). The V segment lost 4 bases and the J segment 3 bases; nucleotides outside the gene matches: 9. The CDR3 is 15 amino acids. DNA for the CDR3: TGTGCCAGCAGCGTGTACAGGGGAGGATACACTGAAGCTTTCTTT. It encodes CASSVYRGGYTEAFF.

The chain recombines TRBV6-5 with TRBJ1-1; D gene ambiguous. The CDR3 has 13 amino acids. Trimming removed 4 bases at V and 0 bases at J, with 6 bases between. In germline, CDR1 is MNHEY, CDR2 SVGAGI. The CDR3 sequence is CASSSSMNTEAFF. The CDR3 bases are TGTGCCAGCAGTTCTTCTATGAACACTGAAGCTTTCTTT.

This clone was counted a few times. This rearrangement joins TRBV7-3 to TRBJ2-6; 11 bases match TRBD2. CDR1 is SGHTA, CDR2 FQGTGA, per germline. This CDR3 spans 18 amino acids. Losses at the gene ends were 3 bases for V and 2 bases for J; bases not matched to a gene: 6. This CDR3 reads CASSFIAGGPPGANVLTF. DNA of the CDR3: TGTGCCAGCAGCTTTATAGCGGGGGGGCCTCCTGGGGCCAACGTCCTGACTTTC.

This clone showed up just a few times. The chain recombines TRBV11-1 with TRBJ2-5, with 11 bases matching TRBD1. Germline CDR1 SGHAT, CDR2 FQDESV (reference sequence). The CDR3 is made up of 16 amino acids. V trimming: 5 bases; J trimming: 3 bases; junction bases outside the gene matches: 8. The CDR3 reads CASSRRGQGGEETQYF. The CDR3 DNA is TGTGCCAGCAGCCGTCGGGGACAGGGGGGGGAAGAGACCCAGTACTTC.

The chain recombines TRBV5-4 with TRBJ2-3; TRBD2 matches 13 bases. Germline V gene lookup returns CDR1 SGHNT and CDR2 YYREEE (reference sequence). With V trimmed by 3 bases and J by 5 bases, 3 bases remained unmatched. The CDR3 spans 15 residues. The CDR3 loop is CASSSTSGGLDTQYF. CDR3 nucleotides: TGTGCCAGCAGCTCGACTAGCGGGGGGCTAGATACGCAGTATTTT.

This clone appeared a single time. The chain recombines TRBV11-1 with TRBJ2-6; D is unresolved. Trimming left V 6 bases short and J 1 base short, with 7 bases between. The CDR3 has 14 amino acids. Germline lookup yields CDR1 SGHAT and CDR2 FQDESV (reference sequence). CDR3 sequence (DNA): TGTGCCAGCAGTTTCCGGTCTGGGGCCAACGTCCTGACTTTC. Protein sequence: CASSFRSGANVLTF.

J is TRBJ1-2 and V is TRBV4-2, with 8 bases fitting TRBD1. V shed 0 bases, J shed 7 bases, and the junction held 7 bases outside the gene matches. The CDR3 is made up of 15 amino acids. Per germline, CDR1 LGHNA and CDR2 YNFKEQ. In nucleotides, the CDR3 is TGTGCCAGCAGCCAAGACCGGACAGGGAGGGGTGGCTACACCTTC. It encodes CASSQDRTGRGGYTF.

V is TRBV28 and J is TRBJ2-5, with D tentatively TRBD1 (5 bases). Germline loops: CDR1 MDHEN, CDR2 SYDVKM. The CDR3 consists of 15 residues. Trimming pared 7 bases from V and 1 base from J, leaving 16 bases between. CDR3 sequence: CASTDRQTSQETQYF. CDR3 sequence (DNA): TGTGCCAGCACCGACCGACAGACCTCCCAAGAGACCCAGTACTTC.